A selection of T cell receptor beta chains follows, all from one sample in a study of a mutant IDH1 vaccine in newly diagnosed glioma. Assay used: immunoSEQ multiplex PCR; TCRdb lists only in-frame clones, some missing. The sample has roughly 50,000 clones; 80% to 85% are singletons. Their target antigens are unknown. Here the sequenced sample was PBMCs, taken from a glioma patient whose treatment included an IDH1 peptide vaccine. These receptors all come from a woman aged 40 to 55 with glioma. Some clones in this sample may be carry-over from other donors' samples. CDR3s leave out the opening cysteine and the closing phenylalanine or tryptophan. Not every row has a clone size; where given, it reads once, few, many or a size class.

j_call,v_call,clone_size,cdr3_aa
TRBJ2-1,TRBV5-1,-,ASSLAGVEQF
TRBJ1-2,TRBV7-9,-,ASSQDSAQHNYGYT
TRBJ1-1,TRBV19,-,ASSIEGVTGKGYTEAF
TRBJ2-7,TRBV29-1,-,SVSRTHEQY
TRBJ2-7,TRBV30,-,AWSETKGPQY
TRBJ1-1,TRBV18,-,ASSRGEGTEAF
TRBJ2-3,TRBV6-1,once,ASVRGLSTDTQY
TRBJ1-1,TRBV30,few,AWRHNTEAF
TRBJ2-3,TRBV27,-,ASRRTPSTDTQY
TRBJ2-1,TRBV6-1,-,ASSERFSGGGHEQF
TRBJ1-2,TRBV5-1,-,ASSLGSLDRGLGYT
TRBJ2-1,TRBV6-1,-,ATSGGTVTFNEQF
TRBJ2-1,TRBV5-6,few,ASSLGPGEYNEQF
TRBJ1-1,TRBV5-4,-,ASSLAGGHTEAF
TRBJ2-1,TRBV5-8,-,ASSPGWGSGGSYNEQF
TRBJ1-6,TRBV21-1,-,ASSTLDRGSGNSPLH
TRBJ1-5,TRBV12-5,-,ASGLSANQPQH
TRBJ2-1,TRBV27,once,ASSFVAYNEQF
TRBJ1-4,TRBV10-2,-,ASKKGFNEKLF
TRBJ2-1,TRBV23-1,-,ASILSREGRHNEQF
TRBJ2-7,TRBV6-5,once,ASSPSGTAQYEQY
TRBJ1-5,TRBV18,-,ASSPEGALSNQPQH
TRBJ1-2,TRBV6-1,-,ASPQATNYGYT
TRBJ2-7,TRBV5-1,few,ASSLSGTGVEEQY
TRBJ2-7,TRBV13,-,ASSGRGQDLSYEQY
TRBJ2-7,TRBV5-1,-,ASSFSNEQY
TRBJ1-1,TRBV5-8,-,ASSLGWTGEAF
TRBJ1-1,TRBV6-6,-,ASSKWGTEAF
TRBJ2-5,TRBV18,-,ASAEAGWETQY
TRBJ1-2,TRBV6-5,-,ASSSPTGGGYT
TRBJ2-3,TRBV7-3,once,ASRLDRQDTQY
TRBJ1-1,TRBV18,-,ASSPLEVAEAF
TRBJ1-1,TRBV9,-,ASSVGGDTEAF
TRBJ1-1,TRBV5-4,-,ASSSQGYTEAF
TRBJ2-7,TRBV29-1,few,SVNRGLGSYEQY
TRBJ2-3,TRBV4-3,-,ASSQDGAGGPYTDTQY
TRBJ2-7,TRBV30,once,AWSTGVEQY
TRBJ2-7,TRBV5-1,-,ASSASPYEQY
TRBJ1-1,TRBV13,-,ASSLESGDTEAF
TRBJ2-3,TRBV7-2,-,ASSPWTGGVTDTQY
TRBJ1-5,TRBV18,-,ASSPGYSNQPQH